A single sample gave rise to the 28 T cell receptor beta chains below, sequenced in a study of graft-versus-host responses after intestinal transplantation. Libraries were prepared by immunoSEQ multiplex PCR; TCRdb keeps only in-frame clonotypes and omits some of them. The sample shows more than 9,000 clones, over 90% of them seen only once. This material consisted of PBMCs, taken less than 110 days after intestinal transplant. The receptors come from a human patient who received an intestinal transplant, so some T cells may come from the graft donor.

The chain is built from TRBV10-3 and TRBJ2-5, with 8 bases aligning to TRBD1. The end of the DNA aligns better with TRBJ2-7, so the J call may be wrong. The CDR3 runs to 17 residues. Germline CDR1 ENHRY, CDR2 SYGVKD. The CDR3 bases are TGTGCCATCAGTGACCCGGGGTGGGCAGGGGGCCTCTACGAGCAGTACTTC. Protein sequence: CAISDPGWAGGLYEQYF.

V and J are TRBV5-1 and TRBJ2-5, with D possibly TRBD2 on 5 matching bases. The J call may be incorrect, as the DNA end agrees better with TRBJ2-7. There are 15 residues in the CDR3. Germline V gives CDR1 SGHRS, CDR2 YFSETQ. The CDR3 here is CASSLARGRLNEQYF. The CDR3 nucleotides are TGCGCCAGCAGCTTGGCCCGGGGAAGGTTGAACGAGCAGTACTTC.

The V and J genes are TRBV10-2 and TRBJ2-7, with D maybe TRBD2 (7 bases). CDR3 length equals 17 residues. Trimming took 5 bases from V and 3 from J, leaving 23 bases between them. Looked up from germline, CDR1 is WSHSY and CDR2 is SAAADI. CDR3 coding DNA: TGCGCCAGCAGTCTTGCGGGGGCGATGCGGGAGAGCTACGAGCAGTACTTC. Amino acids: CASSLAGAMRESYEQYF.

Concerning this clone: At one end the junction does not follow the germline gene, possibly because of a read error. CDR3 sequence (DNA): TGTGCCAGCAGCGAAGCGGGGGGCAATGAGCAGTTCTTC. It is translated as CASSEAGGNEQFF. The chain employs TRBV2 and TRBJ2-1, with 9 bases matching TRBD2. Germline CDR1 SNHLY, CDR2 FYNNEI. The CDR3 extends over 13 amino acids.

The gene calls are TRBV7-8 and TRBJ1-2; a possible D gene is TRBD1 (6 bases). CDR3 length equals 14 residues. Germline assignment: CDR1 SGHVS and CDR2 FQNEAQ. The germline V and J ends were trimmed by 1 base and 2 bases, with 8 bases remaining between them. CDR3 region: CASSLDRGNYGYTF. In DNA form, the CDR3 reads TGTGCCAGCAGCTTAGATAGGGGGAACTATGGCTACACCTTC. Complete variable domain (other parts from reference TRBV7-8 and TRBJ1-2): GAGVSQSPRYKVAKRGQDVALRCDPISGHVSLFWYQQALGQGPEFLTYFQNEAQLDKSGLPSDRFFAERPEGSVSTLKIQRTQQEDSAVYLCASSLDRGNYGYTFGSGTRLTVV.

The chain recombines TRBV5-1 with TRBJ2-5; 9 bases align to TRBD1. Germline-derived CDR1 and CDR2 are SGHRS and YFSETQ. J was trimmed by 4 bases and V by 0 bases; bases with no gene match: 10. The CDR3 runs 17 residues. This CDR3 is CASSLVGTGPQGETQYF. In DNA form, the CDR3 reads TGCGCCAGCAGCTTGGTAGGGACAGGGCCCCAAGGAGAGACCCAGTACTTC.

The V and J genes are TRBV9 and TRBJ1-1; 8 nucleotides line up with TRBD1. The CDR3 loop spans 14 amino acids. V dropped 1 base and J dropped 4; count of bases not matched to a gene: 3. CDR1 SGDLS and CDR2 YYNGEE come from the germline V gene. CDR3 nucleotide sequence: TGTGCCAGCAGCGTATTGGACAGGGCCACTGAAGCTTTCTTT. It specifies CASSVLDRATEAFF.

The chain has TRBV7-3 and TRBJ1-2, with D maybe TRBD1 (5 bases). The germline V and J ends were trimmed by 4 bases and 7 bases, with 10 bases remaining between them. Germline V gene lookup returns CDR1 SGHTA and CDR2 FQGTGA. The CDR3 covers 12 residues. The CDR3 spells CASSSLGLGYTF. CDR3 nucleotides: TGTGCCAGCAGCTCCCTGGGGCTTGGCTACACCTTC.

The chain recombines TRBV27 with TRBJ2-5, with TRBD2 identical over 7 bases. The CDR3 is 14 amino acids. With 6 bases clipped from V and 1 base from J, the junction kept 5 bases outside the gene matches. Germline loops: CDR1 MNHEY, CDR2 SMNVEV (reference sequence). The chain's CDR3 is CASRPSGVQETQYF. In DNA form, the CDR3 reads TGTGCCAGCAGACCAAGCGGGGTCCAAGAGACCCAGTACTTC.

The chain uses TRBV2 and TRBJ2-2; 7 nucleotides line up with TRBD1. Looked up from germline, CDR1 is SNHLY and CDR2 is FYNNEI. The ends lost 10 bases at V and 7 bases at J; junction bases unmatched: 12. The CDR3 totals 14 residues. The CDR3 protein is CATSPDRVGGELFF. CDR3 sequence (DNA): TGTGCCACCAGCCCTGACAGGGTTGGCGGGGAGCTGTTTTTT.

The V gene is TRBV5-4, the J gene TRBJ1-4; D perhaps matches TRBD1 (5 bases). Germline CDR1 and CDR2: SGHNT and YYREEE (reference sequence). CDR3 size: 15 residues. Trimming took 2 bases from V and 0 from J, leaving 8 bases between them. CDR3 DNA sequence: TGTGCCAGCAGCTTCGGGACTGCAACTAATGAAAAACTGTTTTTT. Translation gives CASSFGTATNEKLFF.

The genes are TRBV5-1 and TRBJ1-5; 7 bases match TRBD1. The length of the CDR3 is 13 residues. After removal of 7 bases from V and 7 bases from J, the junction contained 8 bases not matched to a gene. Germline V CDR1 and CDR2: SGHRS, YFSETQ. CDR3 residues: CASSEQGQQPQHF. CDR3 DNA sequence: TGCGCCAGCTCTGAACAGGGGCAACAGCCCCAGCATTTT.

This chain uses TRBV11-3 with TRBJ2-2; D uncertain. Per the germline V gene, CDR1 is SGHNT and CDR2 is YENEEA. V shed 5 bases and J shed 2 bases, with 3 bases lying between them. The CDR3 spans 12 residues. CDR3 loop: CASSINTGELFF. As DNA, the CDR3 is TGTGCCAGCAGCATCAACACCGGGGAGCTGTTTTTT.

This rearrangement joins TRBV7-9 to TRBJ2-1, with 11 bases identical to TRBD2. There are 18 residues in the CDR3. Looked up from germline, CDR1 is SEHNR and CDR2 is FQNEAQ (reference sequence). J lost 0 bases, V lost 7 bases, and 11 bases had no gene match. CDR3 loop: CASTYSGRARSSYNEQFF. As DNA, the CDR3 is TGTGCCAGCACCTATAGCGGGAGGGCCCGGAGCTCCTACAATGAGCAGTTCTTC.

The chain is built from TRBV5-1 and TRBJ2-7, with a possible D match to TRBD1 (5 bases). Germline CDR1 SGHRS, CDR2 YFSETQ. The CDR3 spans 14 residues. V was clipped by 0 bases and J by 0 bases, with 7 bases between them. The CDR3 sequence: CASSLGTPSYEQYF. CDR3 nucleotides: TGCGCCAGCAGCTTGGGGACACCCTCCTACGAGCAGTACTTC.

The chain links TRBV18 to TRBJ2-7, with D possibly matching TRBD1 (6 bases). The V gene lost 2 bases and the J gene lost 2 bases, with 13 bases spanning the gap. CDR1 KGHSH and CDR2 LQKENI come from the germline V gene. The CDR3 loop spans 15 amino acids. The CDR3 spells CASSPEWNRAYEQYF. The DNA of the CDR3 is TGTGCCAGCTCACCAGAGTGGAACAGGGCCTACGAGCAGTACTTC. Full variable domain (remainder filled in from reference TRBV18 and TRBJ2-7): NAGVMQNPRHLVRRRGQEARLRCSPMKGHSHVYWYRQLPEEGLKFMVYLQKENIIDESGMPKERFSAEFPKEGPSILRIQQVVRGDSAAYFCASSPEWNRAYEQYFGPGTRLTVT.

The chain has TRBV6-6 and TRBJ2-3, with 11 bases aligning to TRBD2. Germline V CDR1 and CDR2: MNHNY, SVGAGI (reference sequence). The junction had 9 bases not matched to a gene; V was cut back by 7 bases and J by 6 bases. The CDR3 is 15 amino acids. CDR3 protein: CASIPTSGEGDTQYF. The CDR3, as DNA: TGTGCCAGCATTCCGACTAGCGGGGAGGGCGATACGCAGTATTTT.

This chain uses TRBV9 with TRBJ1-1; 10 bases align to TRBD1. The V gene end was trimmed by 2 bases and the J gene end by 1 base; junction bases not matched to a gene: 2. CDR3 length: 15 amino acids. Germline V gene data show CDR1 as SGDLS and CDR2 as YYNGEE. This CDR3 is CASSVGQGGNTEAFF. CDR3 in DNA: TGTGCCAGCAGCGTTGGACAGGGGGGGAACACTGAAGCTTTCTTT.

The V and J genes are TRBV7-9 and TRBJ2-5, with D uncertain. The CDR3 contains 13 residues. V gave up 4 bases and J gave up 5 bases, with 11 bases separating them. CDR1 and CDR2 (germline): SEHNR, FQNEAQ (reference sequence). CDR3 coding DNA: TGTGCCAGCAGCTCACTGGACCCGGAGACCCAGTACTTC. Its translation: CASSSLDPETQYF.

The chain joins TRBV7-3 to TRBJ2-1; possibly TRBD1 for D (6 bases). Germline V gives CDR1 SGHTA, CDR2 FQGTGA. Trimming took off 8 bases at V and 7 bases at J, with 9 bases between the two ends. This CDR3 is 11 amino acids long. CDR3 amino acids: CASSTGNEQFF. The CDR3 DNA sequence: TGTGCCAGCTCGACAGGTAATGAGCAGTTCTTC.

This chain links TRBV9 with TRBJ1-1; tentative D call: TRBD1 (5 bases). Trimming stripped 3 bases from V and 0 bases from J, with 6 bases between. The CDR3 is 13 residues long. The germline gives CDR1 SGDLS, CDR2 YYNGEE. The CDR3 here is CASSEGMNTEAFF. Here the CDR3 DNA reads TGTGCCAGCAGCGAGGGGATGAACACTGAAGCTTTCTTT.

The V call is TRBV7-3, the J call TRBJ2-7; 9 bases agree with TRBD1. Germline CDR1 and CDR2: SGHTA and FQGTGA. Trimming cost V 2 bases and J 10 bases; bases outside gene matches: 12. CDR3 length equals 15 residues. CDR3 sequence (DNA): TGTGCCAGCAGCTTAGCCTTTGGGGACAGGGTGGGACAGTACTTC. Its translation is CASSLAFGDRVGQYF. The full variable domain, rest sourced from reference TRBV7-3 and TRBJ2-7, is GAGVSQTPSNKVTEKGKYVELRCDPISGHTALYWYRQSLGQGPEFLIYFQGTGAADDSGLPNDRFFAVRPEGSVSTLKIQRTERGDSAVYLCASSLAFGDRVGQYFGPGTRLTVT.

V is TRBV27 and J is TRBJ2-5; 9 bases line up with TRBD2. The J call may be in error: the DNA end matches TRBJ2-7 better. The CDR3 covers 12 residues. Germline V lookup: CDR1 MNHEY, CDR2 SMNVEV (reference sequence). This chain's CDR3 is CASGTSQYEQYF. CDR3 DNA sequence: TGTGCCAGCGGGACTAGCCAGTACGAGCAGTACTTC.

The rearrangement links TRBV13 to TRBJ1-4; D unresolved. With 5 bases removed from V and 3 bases from J, the gap between germline ends came to 7 bases. Germline CDR1 and CDR2: PRHDT and FYEKMQ (reference sequence). The CDR3 contains 13 residues. CDR3 DNA: TGTGCCAGCAGCATCGGGGCTAATGAAAAACTGTTTTTT. Translating it yields CASSIGANEKLFF.

The V call is TRBV6-5, the J call TRBJ1-2; a possible D gene is TRBD1 (5 bases). The germline CDR1 and CDR2 sequences are MNHEY and SVGAGI. The CDR3 loop spans 12 amino acids. Trimming left V 2 bases short and J 8 bases short, with 9 bases between. The chain's CDR3 is CASSYRGDGYTF. CDR3 DNA: TGTGCCAGCAGTTACAGGGGCGACGGCTACACCTTC.

The chain joins TRBV6-1 to TRBJ2-1, with TRBD1 matching over 9 bases. The J segment lost 3 bases and the V segment lost 4 bases, leaving 4 bases of the junction unmatched. The V gene's germline CDR1 is MNHNS and CDR2 SASEGT. The CDR3 runs 15 residues. The CDR3 bases are TGTGCCAGCAGTGGGACAGGGGCTGACTACAATGAGCAGTTCTTC. Protein sequence: CASSGTGADYNEQFF.

J is TRBJ2-7 and V is TRBV7-3; D gene ambiguous. Trimming removed 2 bases at V and 3 bases at J, with 8 bases between. This CDR3 region has 13 residues. Per the germline V gene, CDR1 is SGHTA and CDR2 is FQGTGA. Here the CDR3 reads CASSLAPHYEQYF. In nucleotides, the CDR3 is TGTGCCAGCAGCTTAGCTCCCCACTACGAGCAGTACTTC. Full variable domain (outside the CDR3, taken from reference TRBV7-3 and TRBJ2-7): GAGVSQTPSNKVTEKGKYVELRCDPISGHTALYWYRQSLGQGPEFLIYFQGTGAADDSGLPNDRFFAVRPEGSVSTLKIQRTERGDSAVYLCASSLAPHYEQYFGPGTRLTVT.

CDR3 nucleotides: TGTGCCAGCAGCTTAGGAGCGGGACTAGCGGGAGGAAAAGGAGATACGCAGTATTTT. This gives the protein CASSLGAGLAGGKGDTQYF. The chain uses TRBV11-2 and TRBJ2-3; 15 bases fit TRBD2. Germline loops: CDR1 SGHAT, CDR2 FQNNGV. The J segment lost 5 bases and the V segment lost 1 base, leaving 10 bases of the junction unmatched. The CDR3 is 19 residues long.